This TCR beta chain comes out of a study of T cell responses to AZD1222 COVID-19 vaccine. Regarding the study as a whole: A reported finding is that nearly half of spike-specific TCRs target unmutated variant regions. Donors, mostly white British, included more females; clonal diversity was possibly underestimated. Mapped onto spike, vaccine-associated CD4 TCRs spanned it and were dominant at 160-218 and 743-854.

The table came from immunoSEQ multiplex PCR; TCRdb's copy has only in-frame clones and leaves some out. The table records roughly 180,000 clones, about 94% of them present only once. Note on this clone: Its specificity is unknown.

The CDR3 covers 11 residues. The clonotype originates from an adult in good health. The material was peripheral blood, obtained on day 0 of AZD1222 vaccination. The chain couples TRBV21-1 to TRBJ1-1; no check of the table's D call, TRBD1, against the DNA was made. TRBV21-1 is classified as a pseudogene. The CDR3: CAVQGCTEAFF. The CDR3 DNA reads TGTGCCGTTCAGGGTTGCACTGAAGCTTTCTTT.